This T cell receptor (beta chain) was identified in a study of PD-L1 blockade in urothelial cancer. Study in general: About 85% of the roughly 30 patients were males with bladder-origin urothelial cancer. The researchers analyzed blood 3 weeks (second dose) and 6 weeks after treatment start.

The V gene end was trimmed by 2 bases and the J gene end by 12 bases; junction bases not matched to a gene: 11. The CDR3 has 14 amino acids. Germline CDR1 SGHDT, CDR2 YYEEEE. Method: immunoSEQ multiplex PCR; TCRdb's copy keeps in-frame clones and lacks some. The repertoire has about 100,000 clones, 91% of them found once; the top ten carry 0.92%. The sequence was obtained from a woman of 80 years or more with urothelial cancer. The starting material was PBMCs, obtained around atezolizumab (anti-PD-L1) treatment. This chain uses TRBV5-6 with TRBJ2-1; 7 nucleotides match TRBD2. CDR3 bases: TGTGCCAGCAGCTTCTCCGGGACTACTTTAGCGCAGTTCTTC. Translated, it gives CASSFSGTTLAQFF.